Listed here is a single T cell receptor (beta chain). This clonotype appeared many times. Its antigen has not been determined. Base qualities were left out, and no much larger clone turns up one base away. The sample's time point label, in plain terms: sample taken at primary tumor resection. Samples were obtained from approximately 72 patients with early-stage, untreated non-small cell lung cancer from the lung TRACERx cohort. Whole RNA extracted from tumor and nontumor lung tissue, or from cryopreserved PBMC samples, was used for TCR sequencing without cell sorting. Patients were selected for TCR sequencing only if sufficient RNA was available from at least two tumor regions. A lung pathologist reviewed the tumor and adjacent nontumor lung specimens before the specimens were selected. The library was built by means of 5' RACE. Sequenced on a NextSeq 500. To allow correction of PCR and sequencing errors, the TCR library protocol tagged every TCR cDNA molecule with a unique molecular identifier. Per the authors' processing: Decombinator tools were used for TCR identification, UMI-based error correction and CDR3 extraction. Expanded TCRs were defined as those above a frequency of 2 per 1,000, corresponding to the top 1% of the tumor frequency distribution. Expanded tumor TCRs were classed as regional if statistically deemed absent (corrected P<0.05) from at least one tumor region, otherwise ubiquitous. Rényi diversity was computed with the R vegan package after subsampling each repertoire 100 times to 5,000 TCRs. CDR3 similarity networks were built from amino acid triplet string-kernel similarity, connecting CDR3s with pairwise similarity above 0.82. The public sequencing data were trimmed at Q25 with fastp and processed into clonotypes with MiXCR by TCRdb, which kept only in-frame beta chains. Each entry is one CDR3 protein sequence, shown with its most common DNA and genes. These V and J calls derive from TCRdb rather than the authors' analysis. The sample table contains fewer than 10,000 distinct CDR3 sequences; only one count was recorded for 5% of them. The ten largest clones take up 13% to 15% of the sample.

This sample was included in a study of spatial heterogeneity in lung cancer (dated by TCRdb to about 2019). For context, the study as a whole: Beta-chain transcripts were consistently detected in greater numbers than alpha-chain transcripts, which likely reflected higher beta-chain transcript abundance. In the raw uncorrected reads, each unique combination of TCR and UMI appeared on average more than ten times. At surgery, both alpha and beta chains were TCR-sequenced in 220 tumor regions, 64 matched nontumor lung samples and 56 PBMC samples. A strong correlation was found between TCR transcript counts in tumor regions and a T cell transcriptional module score from matched bulk RNA-seq. Nonsynonymous mutation counts, determined by whole-exome sequencing of tumor tissue, were related to TCR repertoire features. The study quantitatively compared TCR alpha and beta repertoires across multiple tumor regions, matched nontumor lung and blood in non-small cell lung cancer.

The investigation overall reported the following: Additional single-cell paired TCR alpha and beta sequencing was considered necessary to confirm, at a functional level, the hypothesis that regional TCRs recognize regional mutations. The tumor nonsynonymous mutation count correlated with the number of expanded intratumoral alpha and beta TCRs. Counts of ubiquitous and regional expanded TCRs correlated with counts of ubiquitous and regional nonsynonymous mutations, respectively. TCR-seq was estimated to cover only approximately 7% of tumor T cells for alpha chains and 13% for beta chains.

The CDR3, cysteine through phenylalanine, is 17 amino acids long. CDR3 DNA is the only sequence kept; it has 51 bases, read in frame from the first base. CDR1 MDHEN and CDR2 SYDVKM are derived from the germline V gene. Ends trimmed: V by 3 bases, J by 1 base; bases unmatched to a gene: 8. The TCR sequence derives from a female donor with early-stage non-small cell lung cancer. The sequencing here drew on lung tumor tissue, taken at surgery. The receptor chain draws on TRBV28 and TRBJ2-5; TRBD1 aligns with 10 central bases. The CDR3 corresponds to CASSFAGQGGSQETQYF. The DNA sequence is as follows: TGTGCCAGCAGTTTCGCTGGACAGGGGGGTTCCCAAGAGACCCAGTACTTC.